The clone carrying this T cell receptor beta chain was seen repeatedly, ten times or more. Antigen: not known. The CDR3 is 12 residues long. Trimming shortened V by 3 bases and J by 4 bases, and 9 bases separated the two germline ends. Germline V gene sequence: CDR1 SQVTM, CDR2 ANQGSEA. TCRdb recomputed calls from the 5' RACE reads with MiXCR, one row per CDR3 protein. The data contain about 320,000 distinct CDR3 sequences, around 13% of them singletons. This specimen belongs to a study of T cells after yellow fever vaccination. Whole-study context: SMART-Seq v4 Ultra Low Input prepared the low-cell-number fractions.

Regarding the study as a whole: A limited proportion of clonotypes was detected within both the CD4 and CD8 compartments. Most clones from primary vaccination resurfaced after the booster (around 95% CD4, over 85% CD8). A faster peak, day 5 versus 15, was reached by the weaker secondary response.

The sequences come from CD4+ T cells sorted from PBMCs, collected 15 days after the yellow fever booster vaccination. This receptor was identified in a man between 18 and 29 years old who received the YFV17D yellow fever vaccine. The rearrangement links TRBV29-1 to TRBJ2-5, with D perhaps matching TRBD1 (6 bases). This CDR3 is CSVDRGTETQYF. The CDR3 DNA is TGCAGCGTTGACAGGGGAACAGAGACCCAGTACTTC.